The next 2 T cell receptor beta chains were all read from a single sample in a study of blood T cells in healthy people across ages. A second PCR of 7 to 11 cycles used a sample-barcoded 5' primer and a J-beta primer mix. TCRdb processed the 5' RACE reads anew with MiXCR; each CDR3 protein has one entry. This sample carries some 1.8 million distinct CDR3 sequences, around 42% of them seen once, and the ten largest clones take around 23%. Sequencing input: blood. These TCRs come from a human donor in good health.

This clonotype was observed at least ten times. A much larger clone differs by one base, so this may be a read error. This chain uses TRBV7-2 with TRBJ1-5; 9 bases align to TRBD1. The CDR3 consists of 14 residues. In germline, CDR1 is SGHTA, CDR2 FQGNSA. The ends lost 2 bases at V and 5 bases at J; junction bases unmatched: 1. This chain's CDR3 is CASSLTGGHQPQHF. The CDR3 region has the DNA TGTGCCAGCAGCTTAACAGGGGGCCATCAGCCCCAGCATTTT.

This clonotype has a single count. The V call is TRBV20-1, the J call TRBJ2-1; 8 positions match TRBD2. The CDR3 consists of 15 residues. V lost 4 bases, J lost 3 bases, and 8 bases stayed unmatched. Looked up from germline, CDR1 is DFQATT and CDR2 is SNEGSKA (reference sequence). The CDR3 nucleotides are TGCAGTGCTAAGTTACGGGGGGGCGGCTACAATGAGCAGTTCTTC. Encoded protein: CSAKLRGGGYNEQFF.